One sample yielded the 32 T cell receptor beta chains listed below, sequenced in a study of cytomegalovirus exposure and HLA in healthy donors. A multiplex PCR was run with 60 Vbeta primers and 13 Jbeta primers. Assay: immunoSEQ multiplex PCR; the TCRdb copy retains only in-frame clones and omits some. The sample holds about 160,000 clones, around 70% seen once. Sequenced material: PBMCs. The receptors were gathered from a young man in good health and CMV-seropositive.

The chain joins TRBV7-9 to TRBJ1-2, with 7 bases matching TRBD1. J lost 3 bases, V lost 5 bases, and 9 bases had no gene match. Per germline, CDR1 SEHNR and CDR2 FQNEAQ (reference sequence). The CDR3 is 15 residues long. CDR3 DNA: TGTGCCAGCAGCGAAACAGGGGTGACCGACTATGGCTACACCTTC. It specifies CASSETGVTDYGYTF.

The chain couples TRBV27 to TRBJ2-1, with D perhaps matching TRBD2 (6 bases). The V gene lost 6 bases and the J gene lost 2 bases, with 14 bases spanning the gap. The CDR3 runs to 15 residues. In germline, CDR1 is MNHEY, CDR2 SMNVEV (reference sequence). In DNA, the CDR3 is TGTGCCAGCAGGAAGGGAGGTAGGGCCTACAATGAGCAGTTCTTC. Its protein is CASRKGGRAYNEQFF.

V is TRBV5-4 and J is TRBJ2-5; 10 bases align to TRBD2. This CDR3 has 15 residues. CDR1 is SGHNT, CDR2 YYREEE, per germline (reference sequence). Trimming removed 4 bases from V and 2 bases from J; junction bases left unmatched: 5. The CDR3 region has the DNA TGTGCCAGCAGCCTAGCGGGGGTTATTCAAGAGACCCAGTACTTC. Translation: CASSLAGVIQETQYF. Full variable domain (rest looked up from reference TRBV5-4 and TRBJ2-5): ETGVTQSPTHLIKTRGQQVTLRCSSQSGHNTVSWYQQALGQGPQFIFQYYREEENGRGNFPPRFSGLQFPNYSSELNVNALELDDSALYLCASSLAGVIQETQYFGPGTRLLVL.

The chain carries TRBV4-1 and TRBJ1-1; TRBD1 matches at 10 bases. Germline V CDR1 and CDR2: MGHRA, YSYEKL. The CDR3 spans 13 residues. V shed 3 bases and J 5 bases; nucleotides not matched to a gene: 0. For the CDR3, the DNA is TGCGCCAGCAGCCAGGACAGGGGGACTGAAGCTTTCTTT. It encodes CASSQDRGTEAFF.

CDR3 protein: CAWRDGLKETQYF. The CDR3 coding sequence is TGTGCCTGGAGGGACGGACTGAAAGAGACCCAGTACTTC. The chain is built from TRBV30 and TRBJ2-5; tentatively, D is TRBD2 (5 bases). CDR3 length equals 13 residues. Germline V gene lookup returns CDR1 GTSNPN and CDR2 SVGIG (reference sequence). Deletions cut 3 bases from V and 3 bases from J, with 11 bases between.

This clone was recorded a few times. The chain links TRBV6-5 to TRBJ2-2; 9 nucleotides match TRBD1. CDR3 size: 15 residues. The V gene end was trimmed by 6 bases and the J gene end by 6 bases; junction bases not matched to a gene: 8. Germline values: CDR1 MNHEY, CDR2 SVGAGI. The CDR3 DNA is TGTGCCAGCAGGGTGGGACAGGGAAGGTCCGGGGAGCTGTTTTTT. As protein: CASRVGQGRSGELFF.

This clone has a count of ten or more. Here the CDR3 reads CASSELAGGPGELFF. CDR3 nucleotides: TGTGCCAGCAGTGAACTAGCGGGGGGGCCCGGGGAGCTGTTTTTT. The V gene is TRBV6-1, the J gene TRBJ2-2, with 12 bases aligning to TRBD2. This CDR3 region has 15 residues. V was pared by 2 bases and J by 6 bases, with 1 base of the junction left unmatched. The germline V gene has CDR1 MNHNS and CDR2 SASEGT.

This clone is a singleton in its sample. The rearrangement joins TRBV7-9 to TRBJ2-1; the D gene is possibly TRBD2 (5 bases). Per germline, CDR1 SEHNR and CDR2 FQNEAQ (reference sequence). The V and J ends lost 0 bases and 9 bases respectively, with 12 bases between them. The CDR3 totals 14 residues. CDR3 amino acids: CASSLASLGSEQFF. The CDR3 DNA sequence: TGTGCCAGCAGCTTAGCCAGTCTAGGGAGTGAGCAGTTCTTC.

This clone was detected only a few times. V gene TRBV5-1 combines with J gene TRBJ1-1; possibly TRBD1 for D (6 bases). Germline V lookup: CDR1 SGHRS, CDR2 YFSETQ. V was shortened by 7 bases and J by 8 bases, with 15 bases between the two germline ends. This CDR3 is 12 amino acids long. The CDR3 sequence is CASALSRGEAFF. CDR3 nucleotide sequence: TGCGCCAGCGCCCTGTCGAGGGGGGAAGCTTTCTTT. Supplemented by reference TRBV5-1 and TRBJ1-1, the full variable domain reads KAGVTQTPRYLIKTRGQQVTLSCSPISGHRSVSWYQQTPGQGLQFLFEYFSETQRNKGNFPGRFSGRQFSNSRSEMNVSTLELGDSALYLCASALSRGEAFFGQGTRLTVV.

The V call is TRBV30, the J call TRBJ1-3; a possible D gene is TRBD1 (6 bases). Germline values: CDR1 GTSNPN, CDR2 SVGIG (reference sequence). The CDR3 sequence is 15 residues long. Deletions cut 0 bases from V and 5 bases from J, with 14 bases between. The CDR3: CAWSVRGGTRNTIYF. The CDR3 coding sequence is TGTGCCTGGAGTGTTCGCGGGGGCACAAGAAACACCATATATTTT. Looking up the rest from reference TRBV30 and TRBJ1-3 gives the full variable domain: SQTIHQWPATLVQPVGSPLSLECTVEGTSNPNLYWYRQAAGRGLQLLFYSVGIGQISSEVPQNLSASRPQDRQFILSSKKLLLSDSGFYLCAWSVRGGTRNTIYFGEGSWLTVV.

The chain couples TRBV4-2 to TRBJ1-2; D gene uncertain. The V gene's germline CDR1 is LGHNA and CDR2 YNFKEQ. The V and J ends lost 1 base and 4 bases respectively, with 10 bases between them. There are 14 residues in the CDR3. The CDR3, as DNA: TGTGCCAGCAGCCAAGGAGGGCAGTCCTATGGCTACACCTTC. Its translation: CASSQGGQSYGYTF.

Here the CDR3 DNA reads TGTGCCAGCAGCCTAGGTGGTTCAGCGGGAGTTGTAGATACGCAGTATTTT. Encoded protein: CASSLGGSAGVVDTQYF. The V call is TRBV7-2, the J call TRBJ2-3; 8 bases line up with TRBD2. The CDR3 totals 17 residues. The germline V gene has CDR1 SGHTA and CDR2 FQGNSA. V shed 5 bases and J 5 bases; nucleotides not matched to a gene: 15.

This clone has ten or more counts. This sequence joins TRBV10-3 and TRBJ2-1, with D possibly TRBD1 on 7 matching bases. This CDR3 is 15 amino acids long. V lost 6 bases and J lost 10, with 22 bases in between. Per the germline V gene, CDR1 is ENHRY and CDR2 is SYGVKD. The CDR3 sequence is CAISPGTAGDREQFF. The CDR3 DNA is TGTGCCATCAGCCCCGGGACAGCGGGTGATCGAGAGCAGTTCTTC.

The chain combines TRBV5-6 with TRBJ1-1; D is possibly TRBD1 (5 bases). Germline lookup yields CDR1 SGHDT and CDR2 YYEEEE. Trimming removed 0 bases from V and 4 bases from J, with 16 bases in between. CDR3 length equals 16 residues. The CDR3 coding sequence is TGTGCCAGCAGCTTGGGGCCCTCGGGGGTGGCCACTGAAGCTTTCTTT. Its translation is CASSLGPSGVATEAFF. The full variable domain, with the rest looked up from reference TRBV5-6 and TRBJ1-1, is DAGVTQSPTHLIKTRGQQVTLRCSPKSGHDTVSWYQQALGQGPQFIFQYYEEEERQRGNFPDRFSGHQFPNYSSELNVNALLLGDSALYLCASSLGPSGVATEAFFGQGTRLTVV.

This rearrangement joins TRBV9 to TRBJ2-3, with 12 bases matching TRBD2. The length of the CDR3 is 16 residues. Germline V lookup: CDR1 SGDLS, CDR2 YYNGEE. The V and J ends lost 3 bases and 5 bases, in that order; junction bases with no gene match: 7. CDR3 DNA sequence: TGTGCCAGCAGCGCACCCGGACTAGCGGGGCAAGATACGCAGTATTTT. The encoded protein is CASSAPGLAGQDTQYF.

Of note for this clone: Germline is not matched at one junction end, which may reflect a read error. The chain combines TRBV7-7 with TRBJ2-5, with D perhaps matching TRBD2 (7 bases). Germline assignment: CDR1 SSHAT and CDR2 FNYEAQ (reference sequence). This CDR3 is 15 amino acids long. The CDR3 is CASSPGAGAQETQYF. The DNA for the CDR3 is TGTGCTAGCAGCCCCGGGGCGGGGGCCCAAGAGACCCAGTACTTC.

The rearrangement joins TRBV9 to TRBJ1-1; 7 bases line up with TRBD1. V lost 0 bases, J lost 0 bases, and 5 bases stayed unmatched. CDR3 size: 16 residues. Germline V gene lookup returns CDR1 SGDLS and CDR2 YYNGEE. The CDR3 DNA is TGTGCCAGCAGCGTAGTAGGGGGCGGCTTGAACACTGAAGCTTTCTTT. This gives the protein CASSVVGGGLNTEAFF.

This clone occurred a few times. The rearrangement uses TRBV15 and TRBJ2-5; D gene unclear. Germline V lookup: CDR1 LNHNV, CDR2 YYDKDF (reference sequence). The CDR3 covers 14 residues. V shed 0 bases and J shed 2 bases, with 7 bases lying between them. Here the CDR3 DNA reads TGTGCCACCAGCAGAGATCGTTTTCAAGAGACCCAGTACTTC. It codes for CATSRDRFQETQYF.

In DNA, the CDR3 is TGTGCCAGCAGCTTAGCCGCGGATACGCAGTATTTT. It encodes CASSLAADTQYF. The V and J genes are TRBV7-6 and TRBJ2-3; D ambiguous. Between the trimmed V and J ends, which lost 0 bases and 6 bases, there was a span of 4 bases. Germline loops: CDR1 SGHVS, CDR2 FNYEAQ. The CDR3 loop spans 12 amino acids. Looking up the rest from reference TRBV7-6 and TRBJ2-3 gives the full variable domain: GAGVSQSPRYKVTKRGQDVALRCDPISGHVSLYWYRQALGQGPEFLTYFNYEAQQDKSGLPNDRFSAERPEGSISTLTIQRTEQRDSAMYRCASSLAADTQYFGPGTRLTVL.

This clone was recorded a few times. This chain uses TRBV10-3 with TRBJ2-1; TRBD2 matches 7 bases. V was clipped by 5 bases and J by 2 bases; unmatched bases: 0. Per germline, CDR1 ENHRY and CDR2 SYGVKD. The CDR3 runs 13 residues. The CDR3 reads CAISTSAYNEQFF. The CDR3 DNA is TGTGCCATCAGTACTAGCGCCTACAATGAGCAGTTCTTC.

The V call is TRBV28, the J call TRBJ2-5; D is possibly TRBD1 (6 bases). Trimming removed 7 bases at V and 1 base at J, with 16 bases between. Germline assignment: CDR1 MDHEN and CDR2 SYDVKM. CDR3 size: 15 residues. Written as DNA, the CDR3 is TGTGCCAGCAAAGCCTCCTGGACAGTCCAAGAGACCCAGTACTTC. Protein product: CASKASWTVQETQYF.

This sequence joins TRBV27 and TRBJ2-1, with 9 bases lining up with TRBD2. The CDR3 is 16 amino acids. Germline CDR1 MNHEY, CDR2 SMNVEV (reference sequence). Losses at the gene ends were 2 bases for V and 8 bases for J; bases not matched to a gene: 10. CDR3 sequence: CASSLPSSGGLDEQFF. In DNA, the CDR3 is TGTGCCAGCAGTTTACCGTCAAGCGGGGGGTTGGATGAGCAGTTCTTC.

The rearrangement uses TRBV5-6 and TRBJ2-3; weak D call: TRBD2 (5 bases). The CDR3 length is 15 residues. V gave up 3 bases and J gave up 1 base, with 12 bases separating them. CDR1 is SGHDT, CDR2 YYEEEE, per germline. The CDR3 spells CASSWAAGRTDTQYF. The CDR3 bases are TGTGCCAGCAGCTGGGCGGCGGGCCGCACAGATACGCAGTATTTT. Based on the CDR3 plus reference TRBV5-6 and TRBJ2-3, the full variable domain is DAGVTQSPTHLIKTRGQQVTLRCSPKSGHDTVSWYQQALGQGPQFIFQYYEEEERQRGNFPDRFSGHQFPNYSSELNVNALLLGDSALYLCASSWAAGRTDTQYFGPGTRLTVL.

This clone was counted a few times. The J gene is TRBJ1-1, the V gene TRBV7-9, with 9 nucleotides matching TRBD1. Germline-derived CDR1 and CDR2 are SEHNR and FQNEAQ (reference sequence). V shed 4 bases and J 4 bases; nucleotides not matched to a gene: 1. CDR3 size: 13 residues. The CDR3 loop reads CASSSGQGTEAFF. CDR3 coding DNA: TGTGCCAGCAGCTCGGGACAGGGCACTGAAGCTTTCTTT. The complete variable domain, with remaining parts taken from reference TRBV7-9 and TRBJ1-1, reads DTGVSQNPRHKITKRGQNVTFRCDPISEHNRLYWYRQTLGQGPEFLTYFQNEAQLEKSRLLSDRFSAERPKGSFSTLEIQRTEQGDSAMYLCASSSGQGTEAFFGQGTRLTVV.

The V call is TRBV7-2, the J call TRBJ2-7, with D tentatively TRBD2 (5 bases). Germline lookup yields CDR1 SGHTA and CDR2 FQGNSA. The CDR3 is 13 residues long. Trimming pared 1 base from V and 3 bases from J, leaving 7 bases between. As DNA, the CDR3 is TGTGCCAGCAGCTTAGGGGCGGGCTACGAGCAGTACGTC. As protein: CASSLGAGYEQYV.

This chain connects TRBV10-3 to TRBJ2-7; 7 nucleotides align to TRBD2. V trimming: 4 bases; J trimming: 1 base; junction bases outside the gene matches: 4. The CDR3 is made up of 14 amino acids. Germline CDR1 and CDR2: ENHRY and SYGVKD. The CDR3 region has the DNA TGTGCCATCAGTGTCGGCGGGGGATCCTACGAGCAGTACGTC. Residues: CAISVGGGSYEQYV.

The rearrangement uses TRBV6-1 and TRBJ2-6; weak D call: TRBD1 (6 bases). V lost 3 bases, J lost 2 bases, and 8 bases lay in between. The germline V gene has CDR1 MNHNS and CDR2 SASEGT. This CDR3 contains 15 residues. CDR3 DNA sequence: TGTGCCAGCAGTGAGTCAGGGGCTGGGGCCAACGTCCTGACTTTC. Its translation is CASSESGAGANVLTF.

The chain employs TRBV6-6 and TRBJ1-1; a possible D gene is TRBD1 (6 bases). Trimming removed 6 bases from V and 0 bases from J, with 11 bases in between. This CDR3 has 14 residues. Germline V gene sequence: CDR1 MNHNY, CDR2 SVGAGI (reference sequence). CDR3: CASRQGGVNTEAFF. CDR3 coding DNA: TGTGCCAGCAGACAGGGTGGGGTGAACACTGAAGCTTTCTTT.

This clone was seen a handful of times. This chain links TRBV19 with TRBJ2-5; 8 bases align to TRBD2. V was pared by 1 base and J by 6 bases, with 10 bases of the junction left unmatched. The CDR3 covers 16 residues. Germline CDR1 is LNHDA and CDR2 is SQIVND (reference sequence). The CDR3 sequence is CASSIGDSGTAKTQYF. CDR3 in DNA: TGTGCCAGTAGTATAGGGGATAGCGGGACCGCGAAGACCCAGTACTTC.

This chain uses TRBV30 with TRBJ2-3; 7 bases are a match to TRBD1. Germline CDR1 reads GTSNPN; CDR2 reads SVGIG (reference sequence). This CDR3 spans 14 amino acids. With V trimmed by 3 bases and J by 1 base, 4 bases remained unmatched. The CDR3, as DNA: TGTGCCTGGAGAATCGGGACAGGCACAGATACGCAGTATTTT. Translating gives CAWRIGTGTDTQYF.

The chain employs TRBV18 and TRBJ2-5; D is unclear. The CDR3 covers 12 residues. V gave up 6 bases and J gave up 5 bases, with 10 bases separating them. The germline V gene encodes CDR1 KGHSH and CDR2 LQKENI. The CDR3 region has the DNA TGTGCCAGCTCCGAAACCGGGGAGACCCAGTACTTC. Protein: CASSETGETQYF.

This clone was counted between two and nine times. The gene calls are TRBV7-6 and TRBJ1-1; TRBD1 aligns across 8 bases. This CDR3 comprises 17 residues. Germline trimming cut 5 bases from V and 0 bases from J; bases unmatched to any gene: 11. CDR1 and CDR2 (germline): SGHVS, FNYEAQ. The CDR3 reads CASSLDRGKRLNTEAFF. Here the CDR3 DNA reads TGTGCCAGCAGCCTAGACAGGGGAAAGAGGTTGAACACTGAAGCTTTCTTT.